This T cell receptor (beta chain) emerged from a study of tumor-infiltrating lymphocytes in primary liver carcinoma (dated 2017 in TCRdb). Background for the entire study: The five patients, three men and two women aged 30 to 69 years, had hepatocellular carcinoma (four) or combined HCC and intrahepatic cholangiocarcinoma (one). A total of about 35 specimens from 5 patients, comprising approximately 25 tumor regions, 5 adjacent noncancerous liver tissues and 5 peripheral blood samples, were covered by TCRbeta repertoire sequencing. TCRbeta repertoire sequencing, expression microarrays and whole-exome sequencing were combined in the study across five regions of each liver tumor, with adjacent normal tissue and blood also included. The tumors of the five patients were staged as T1-T3 N0M0, with maximum diameters ranging from 4.2 to 10 cm. Agilent mRNA microarray profiling was performed on the roughly 25 tumor region samples to relate TCRbeta repertoire diversity to the local molecular phenotype. Repertoires from technical replicates were highly reproducible, with mean shared-clone rates approximately 0.88 and correlation coefficients above 0.95. Each sample produced roughly 3.65 to 7.5 million productive TCRbeta reads, and read depth showed no significant difference between tissue types.

The research as a whole found: Just about 8-25% of top clones turned up in all five regions of a tumor, which suggests spatial heterogeneity among tumor-infiltrating T cells. Repertoire overlap was found to be higher between tumor regions (mean roughly 36%) than between tumor-adjacent (around 17%) or tumor-blood (14%) pairs, consistent with antigen-driven expansion. Bulk unsorted samples precluded comparing CD4+ and CD8+ T cell repertoires. Only the TCR beta chain was sequenced, which likely underestimates true repertoire diversity because unpaired alpha chains were not captured. A significantly larger repertoire fraction was made up by the top 250 clones in tumors than in blood (p = 0.039). The study included only four to six patients, and the authors note findings should be validated in a larger study.

To note about this clonotype: The antigen this receptor binds is unknown. This is likely a read error, given that the CDR3 carries no conserved phenylalanine or tryptophan at its end.

Without any cell sorting, total RNA and DNA were extracted together from around 18-30 mg of bulk tissue using the AllPrep DNA/RNA mini kit. About 5 patients with histopathologically diagnosed primary liver carcinoma underwent surgical resection in China between late 2015 and March 2016. At the time of sampling, the patients had chronic HBV infection and had not received any treatment. Five spatially separated regions were sampled per tumor: superior, inferior, left-lateral and right-lateral poles, plus the tumor centre. According to histology, viable tumor cells made up more than 85% of every tumor sample. Fresh tumor and adjacent tissue pieces were bisected; one half was stored in RNAlater at -80°C, the other sent for histology. Using a constant-region primer and ProtoScript II reverse transcriptase, TCRbeta-specific cDNA was reverse-transcribed from 500 ng total RNA. Three nested multiplex PCR rounds, following a slightly modified ARM-PCR procedure, were used to build the TCRbeta libraries. Sample barcodes and Illumina adapters were added in a final 25-cycle PCR using Deep VentR polymerase. Amplicons of 200-500 bp were gel-purified with a QIAquick gel extraction kit before sequencing. TCRbeta amplicons were sequenced on an Illumina HiSeq 2500 with 250-bp paired-end reads. Per the original workflow: To recover full CDR3 sequences, reads were quality-trimmed using Trimmomatic v0.33 and paired reads were then merged using FLASH v1.2.11. V, D and J germline segments were assigned to the rearranged TCRbeta sequences by MiGEC v1.2.1b. Clonotype statistics, along with Shannon-Wiener diversity indices, were calculated using VDJtools v1.0.0. To reduce sampling bias, subsequent analyses other than the diversity analysis used only the 250 most abundant clonotypes in each sample. Clones were called with MiXCR by TCRdb after fastp trimmed the public reads at Q25, and only in-frame beta chains were retained. Every entry covers one CDR3 protein and lists the most common genes and DNA from its rows. These V and J calls originate from TCRdb's pipeline instead of the authors' own analysis. This sample holds 45,000 to 65,000 distinct CDR3 sequences; 65% to 85% were observed only once. Around 24% of the sample is held by the ten biggest clonotypes.

The sequenced sample was liver tumor tissue from sampling region 5. Sample cell subset or site, as interpreted from the label and publication: tumor region T5, tumor centre. This TCR came from a man aged 35-49 years with primary liver carcinoma and hepatitis B virus infection.

The sequenced DNA: TGTGCTAGCAGCCCTCGGCCCAGCTTTAGTGAGCAGTTCTTA. This encodes CASSPRPSFSEQFL. The chain joins TRBV6-5 to TRBJ2-1; the D gene remains uncertain. The length of the CDR3 is 14 amino acids, counting both ends. The CDR3 DNA has 42 bases and is translated from base 1. CDR1 and CDR2 (MNHEY, SVGAGI) derive from the germline V gene.